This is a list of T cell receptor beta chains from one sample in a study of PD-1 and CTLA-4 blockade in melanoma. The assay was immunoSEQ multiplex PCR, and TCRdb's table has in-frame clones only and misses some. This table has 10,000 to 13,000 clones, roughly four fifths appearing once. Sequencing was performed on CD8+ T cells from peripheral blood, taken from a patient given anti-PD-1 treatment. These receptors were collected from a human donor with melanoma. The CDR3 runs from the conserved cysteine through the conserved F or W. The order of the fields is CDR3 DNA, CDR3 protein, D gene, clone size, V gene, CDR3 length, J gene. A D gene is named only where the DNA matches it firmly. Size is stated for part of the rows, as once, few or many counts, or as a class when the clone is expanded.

cdr3_nt: TGTGCCAGCACTAACGGGGCCAATCAGCCCCAGCATTTT; cdr3_aa: CASTNGANQPQHF; d_call: .; clone_size: .; v_call: TRBV6-5; cdr3_length: 13; j_call: TRBJ1-5
cdr3_nt: TGTGCCAGCAGCCTAAGACCTCCGGGTCCTGAAAAACTGTTTTTT; cdr3_aa: CASSLRPPGPEKLFF; d_call: .; clone_size: .; v_call: TRBV11-2; cdr3_length: 15; j_call: TRBJ1-4
cdr3_nt: TGTGCCAGCAGCGTAGAATCAGACTACGAGCAGTACTTC; cdr3_aa: CASSVESDYEQYF; d_call: .; clone_size: .; v_call: TRBV9; cdr3_length: 13; j_call: TRBJ2-7
cdr3_nt: TGTGCCAGCAGCCGCCTGGACAGGGACAGAGATACGCAGTATTTT; cdr3_aa: CASSRLDRDRDTQYF; d_call: TRBD1; clone_size: .; v_call: TRBV6-5; cdr3_length: 15; j_call: TRBJ2-3
cdr3_nt: TGTGCCAGCAGCGAGGGGATTAGCGGGAGTGGGTACAATGAGCAGTTCTTC; cdr3_aa: CASSEGISGSGYNEQFF; d_call: TRBD2; clone_size: .; v_call: TRBV2; cdr3_length: 17; j_call: TRBJ2-1
cdr3_nt: TGTGCCAGCAGACGGGGGGCGGATACCGGGGAGCTGTTTTTT; cdr3_aa: CASRRGADTGELFF; d_call: .; clone_size: .; v_call: TRBV5-6; cdr3_length: 14; j_call: TRBJ2-2
cdr3_nt: TGTGCCAGCAGTTATCCGACAGAGGGCAATCAGCCCCAGCATTTT; cdr3_aa: CASSYPTEGNQPQHF; d_call: .; clone_size: .; v_call: TRBV6-2/TRBV6-3; cdr3_length: 15; j_call: TRBJ1-5
cdr3_nt: TGTGCCAGCAGTTTTAGGAGGGAGAGCAATCAGCCCCAGCATTTT; cdr3_aa: CASSFRRESNQPQHF; d_call: .; clone_size: .; v_call: TRBV28; cdr3_length: 15; j_call: TRBJ1-5
cdr3_nt: TGTGCCAGCAGCTTAGAGGGGGCGGGCGTAGAGACCCAGTACTTC; cdr3_aa: CASSLEGAGVETQYF; d_call: TRBD1; clone_size: .; v_call: TRBV7-9; cdr3_length: 15; j_call: TRBJ2-5
cdr3_nt: TGTGCTAGCAGCTTAGTTTTGCCAGGGGGCTACACCGGGGAGCTGTTTTTT; cdr3_aa: CASSLVLPGGYTGELFF; d_call: TRBD1; clone_size: .; v_call: TRBV7-7; cdr3_length: 17; j_call: TRBJ2-2
cdr3_nt: TGTGCCAGCACTTTCTCTGGGGCCAACGTCCTGACTTTC; cdr3_aa: CASTFSGANVLTF; d_call: .; clone_size: .; v_call: TRBV13; cdr3_length: 13; j_call: TRBJ2-6
cdr3_nt: TGTGCCAGCAGCTTTGCGGGGGGCGCCGTATCTGGGGCCAACGTCCTGACTTTC; cdr3_aa: CASSFAGGAVSGANVLTF; d_call: TRBD2; clone_size: few; v_call: TRBV7-2; cdr3_length: 18; j_call: TRBJ2-6
cdr3_nt: TGTGCCAGCAGTTACTCAAGTAGCGGGGCGGTCGAGCAGTACTTC; cdr3_aa: CASSYSSSGAVEQYF; d_call: TRBD2; clone_size: once; v_call: TRBV6-5; cdr3_length: 15; j_call: TRBJ2-7
cdr3_nt: TGTGCCAGCAGTTCGAACACTGAAGCTTTCTTT; cdr3_aa: CASSSNTEAFF; d_call: .; clone_size: .; v_call: TRBV12-3/TRBV12-4; cdr3_length: 11; j_call: TRBJ1-1
cdr3_nt: TGTGCCAGCAGAGCGGGACTAGCGGCCTCCTACAATGAGCAGTTCTTC; cdr3_aa: CASRAGLAASYNEQFF; d_call: TRBD2; clone_size: .; v_call: TRBV9; cdr3_length: 16; j_call: TRBJ2-1
cdr3_nt: TGTGCCAGCAGTTTTCGGTCCGGGGAGCTGTTTTTT; cdr3_aa: CASSFRSGELFF; d_call: .; clone_size: .; v_call: TRBV12-3/TRBV12-4; cdr3_length: 12; j_call: TRBJ2-2
cdr3_nt: TGCGCCAGCAGCCAAGGCCCAGGGTCAGAGACCCAGTACTTC; cdr3_aa: CASSQGPGSETQYF; d_call: .; clone_size: .; v_call: TRBV4-1; cdr3_length: 14; j_call: TRBJ2-5
cdr3_nt: TGCGCCAGCAGCCAAGAAGGGGCAGGTCATCAGCCCCAGCATTTT; cdr3_aa: CASSQEGAGHQPQHF; d_call: .; clone_size: .; v_call: TRBV4-1; cdr3_length: 15; j_call: TRBJ1-5
cdr3_nt: TGTGCCAGCACCCACGATGGGGATTCACTATATGGCTACACCTTC; cdr3_aa: CASTHDGDSLYGYTF; d_call: .; clone_size: .; v_call: TRBV5-4; cdr3_length: 15; j_call: TRBJ1-2
cdr3_nt: TGTGCCAGCAGCCGGACAGGGGGAATTGAAGCTTTCTTT; cdr3_aa: CASSRTGGIEAFF; d_call: TRBD1; clone_size: .; v_call: TRBV5-5; cdr3_length: 13; j_call: TRBJ1-1
cdr3_nt: TGTGCCAGCAGTTTTTGGCAGGGTCGGGAAAAACTGTTTTTT; cdr3_aa: CASSFWQGREKLFF; d_call: .; clone_size: few; v_call: TRBV27; cdr3_length: 14; j_call: TRBJ1-4
cdr3_nt: TGTGCCAGTAGTTTGTCAGGGGGCCCTTATCAGCCCCAGCATTTT; cdr3_aa: CASSLSGGPYQPQHF; d_call: TRBD1; clone_size: .; v_call: TRBV19; cdr3_length: 15; j_call: TRBJ1-5
cdr3_nt: TGTGCCAGCACCTTGGTGGTAGCCTACGAGCAGTACTTC; cdr3_aa: CASTLVVAYEQYF; d_call: .; clone_size: .; v_call: TRBV6-5; cdr3_length: 13; j_call: TRBJ2-7
cdr3_nt: TGTGCCTGGACTGAGGGTTGGGCCAACGTCCTGACTTTC; cdr3_aa: CAWTEGWANVLTF; d_call: .; clone_size: .; v_call: TRBV30; cdr3_length: 13; j_call: TRBJ2-6
cdr3_nt: TGTGCCAGCAGCTCCACAGGGATGCTCGATGAGACCCAGTACTTC; cdr3_aa: CASSSTGMLDETQYF; d_call: .; clone_size: medium-sized; v_call: TRBV11-2; cdr3_length: 15; j_call: TRBJ2-5
cdr3_nt: TGTGCCAGCAGTCCCCAGGCGGGCCCAGCCTACGAGCAGTACTTC; cdr3_aa: CASSPQAGPAYEQYF; d_call: .; clone_size: .; v_call: TRBV6-5; cdr3_length: 15; j_call: TRBJ2-7
cdr3_nt: TGTGCCAGCAGTGACTCGCAGGGGGCAGATACGCAGTATTTT; cdr3_aa: CASSDSQGADTQYF; d_call: TRBD1; clone_size: .; v_call: TRBV6-4; cdr3_length: 14; j_call: TRBJ2-3
cdr3_nt: TGTGCCTACGATAGCGGGGGGGGCTACACCTTC; cdr3_aa: CAYDSGGGYTF; d_call: .; clone_size: medium-sized; v_call: TRBV25-1; cdr3_length: 11; j_call: TRBJ1-2
cdr3_nt: TGCAGCGTTGAAGACCGGGGGAACACAGATACGCAGTATTTT; cdr3_aa: CSVEDRGNTDTQYF; d_call: .; clone_size: .; v_call: TRBV29-1; cdr3_length: 14; j_call: TRBJ2-3
cdr3_nt: TGTGCCAGCAGCTTAGTGGACAGCACTGAAGCTTTCTTT; cdr3_aa: CASSLVDSTEAFF; d_call: .; clone_size: .; v_call: TRBV13; cdr3_length: 13; j_call: TRBJ1-1
cdr3_nt: TGCGCCAGCAGTGCGGGGGCCAGCTACGAGCAGTACTTC; cdr3_aa: CASSAGASYEQYF; d_call: .; clone_size: .; v_call: TRBV10-1; cdr3_length: 13; j_call: TRBJ2-7
cdr3_nt: TGTGCCAGTAGTATAGATCTGGGCAGCTCTAGCACAGATACGCAGTATTTT; cdr3_aa: CASSIDLGSSSTDTQYF; d_call: .; clone_size: .; v_call: TRBV19; cdr3_length: 17; j_call: TRBJ2-3
cdr3_nt: TGTGCCAGTAGCCTTGTAAACACCGGGGAGCTGTTTTTT; cdr3_aa: CASSLVNTGELFF; d_call: .; clone_size: .; v_call: TRBV19; cdr3_length: 13; j_call: TRBJ2-2
cdr3_nt: TGTGCCAGCAGCCGTAGGACCCTCTACGAGCAGTACTTC; cdr3_aa: CASSRRTLYEQYF; d_call: .; clone_size: once; v_call: TRBV14; cdr3_length: 13; j_call: TRBJ2-7
cdr3_nt: TGCGCCAGCAGCCAAGATCGCGGCAGGGGCTACGAGCAGTACTTC; cdr3_aa: CASSQDRGRGYEQYF; d_call: .; clone_size: .; v_call: TRBV4-3; cdr3_length: 15; j_call: TRBJ2-7
cdr3_nt: TGTGCCTGGTCAGAGGGTTCTGAAGCTTTCTTT; cdr3_aa: CAWSEGSEAFF; d_call: .; clone_size: .; v_call: TRBV30; cdr3_length: 11; j_call: TRBJ1-1
cdr3_nt: TGTGCCAGCAGGCTTACTAGCGGGAGGGCCTGGGTCGGGGAGCTGTTTTTT; cdr3_aa: CASRLTSGRAWVGELFF; d_call: TRBD2; clone_size: once; v_call: TRBV27; cdr3_length: 17; j_call: TRBJ2-2
cdr3_nt: TGTGCCAGCAGTGAATATTATCAGGGGCAAACTGAAGCTTTCTTT; cdr3_aa: CASSEYYQGQTEAFF; d_call: .; clone_size: once; v_call: TRBV25-1; cdr3_length: 15; j_call: TRBJ1-1
cdr3_nt: TGCAGCGTTGATGACAGGGGAGAATCCTACGAGCAGTACTTC; cdr3_aa: CSVDDRGESYEQYF; d_call: TRBD1; clone_size: .; v_call: TRBV29-1; cdr3_length: 14; j_call: TRBJ2-7
cdr3_nt: TGTGCCACCAGTGAGGGGGGACAGGCCTACGAGCAGTACTTC; cdr3_aa: CATSEGGQAYEQYF; d_call: TRBD1; clone_size: .; v_call: TRBV24-1; cdr3_length: 14; j_call: TRBJ2-7
cdr3_nt: TGTGCCAGCAGTTACTCTAGCGAAACCGGGGAGCTGTTTTTT; cdr3_aa: CASSYSSETGELFF; d_call: .; clone_size: .; v_call: TRBV6-5; cdr3_length: 14; j_call: TRBJ2-2
cdr3_nt: TGTGCCAGCAGCTTCACCTACGAGCAGTACTTC; cdr3_aa: CASSFTYEQYF; d_call: .; clone_size: .; v_call: TRBV11-2; cdr3_length: 11; j_call: TRBJ2-7
cdr3_nt: TGTGCCAGCAGCTCCCTCCACGGACAGAGCAATGAGCAGTTCTTC; cdr3_aa: CASSSLHGQSNEQFF; d_call: .; clone_size: .; v_call: TRBV7-2; cdr3_length: 15; j_call: TRBJ2-1
cdr3_nt: TGTGCCAGCAGTCCGGGGACTGTCGAGACCCAGTACTTC; cdr3_aa: CASSPGTVETQYF; d_call: .; clone_size: .; v_call: TRBV12-3/TRBV12-4; cdr3_length: 13; j_call: TRBJ2-5
cdr3_nt: TGTGCCAGCAGTTACTCTGCGGGGGCCTCCTACAATGAGCAGTTCTTC; cdr3_aa: CASSYSAGASYNEQFF; d_call: .; clone_size: .; v_call: TRBV6-5; cdr3_length: 16; j_call: TRBJ2-1
cdr3_nt: TGTGCCAGCAGCCAAGATAGCAATACTGGGGCCAACGTCCTGACTTTC; cdr3_aa: CASSQDSNTGANVLTF; d_call: .; clone_size: medium-sized; v_call: TRBV4-2; cdr3_length: 16; j_call: TRBJ2-6
cdr3_nt: TGTGCCAGCAGCCAAGATCCGGAGGGGAGGTTCAGTGAGCAGTTCTTC; cdr3_aa: CASSQDPEGRFSEQFF; d_call: .; clone_size: .; v_call: TRBV4-2; cdr3_length: 16; j_call: TRBJ2-1
cdr3_nt: TGTGCCAGCAGTCGGGACCCGAGGATCGAGCAGTACTTC; cdr3_aa: CASSRDPRIEQYF; d_call: .; clone_size: few; v_call: TRBV14; cdr3_length: 13; j_call: TRBJ2-7
cdr3_nt: TGTGCCAGCAGTTACTCGCATGGCTACACCTTC; cdr3_aa: CASSYSHGYTF; d_call: .; clone_size: once; v_call: TRBV6-5; cdr3_length: 11; j_call: TRBJ1-2
cdr3_nt: TGCGCCAGCAGCCAAGCTGTCACCTACGAGCAGTACTTC; cdr3_aa: CASSQAVTYEQYF; d_call: .; clone_size: .; v_call: TRBV4-1; cdr3_length: 13; j_call: TRBJ2-7
cdr3_nt: TGTGCCAGCAAAGACAGCCCCTATGGCTACACCTTC; cdr3_aa: CASKDSPYGYTF; d_call: .; clone_size: .; v_call: TRBV25-1; cdr3_length: 12; j_call: TRBJ1-2
cdr3_nt: TGTGCCAGCAGCCAAGACAGGGGTGCGAACACTGAAGCTTTCTTT; cdr3_aa: CASSQDRGANTEAFF; d_call: .; clone_size: .; v_call: TRBV3-1/TRBV3-2; cdr3_length: 15; j_call: TRBJ1-1